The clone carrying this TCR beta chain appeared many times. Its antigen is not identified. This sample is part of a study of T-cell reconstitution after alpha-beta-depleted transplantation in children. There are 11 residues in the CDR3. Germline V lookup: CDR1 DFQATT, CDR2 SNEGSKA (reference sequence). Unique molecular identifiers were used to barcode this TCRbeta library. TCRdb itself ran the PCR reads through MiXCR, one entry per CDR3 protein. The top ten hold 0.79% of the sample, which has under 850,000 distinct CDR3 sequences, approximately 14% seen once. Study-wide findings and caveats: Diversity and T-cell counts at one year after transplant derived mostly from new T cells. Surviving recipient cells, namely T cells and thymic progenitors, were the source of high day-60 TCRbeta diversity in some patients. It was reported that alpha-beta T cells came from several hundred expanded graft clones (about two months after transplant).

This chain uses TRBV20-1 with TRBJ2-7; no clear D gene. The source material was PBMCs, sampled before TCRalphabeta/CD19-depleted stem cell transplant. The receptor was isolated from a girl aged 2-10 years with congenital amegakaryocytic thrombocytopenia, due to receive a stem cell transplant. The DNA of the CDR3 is TGCAGCACCCGGAGCTCCTACGAGCAGTACTTC. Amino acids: CSTRSSYEQYF.